These 11 T cell receptor beta chains originate from one sample sequenced in a study of cytomegalovirus exposure and HLA in healthy donors. Sequencing used immunoSEQ multiplex PCR; TCRdb keeps in-frame clones, though not all of them. The sample yields some 200,000 clones, around nine tenths seen once. The sample consisted of PBMCs. The source is a young woman in good health and CMV-seronegative.

The gene calls are TRBV5-6 and TRBJ2-3; 11 positions agree with TRBD1. Germline CDR1 SGHDT, CDR2 YYEEEE. This CDR3 comprises 16 residues. The ends lost 2 bases at V and 3 bases at J; junction bases unmatched: 5. Here the CDR3 reads CASSFLDRGLTDTQYF. Here the CDR3 DNA reads TGTGCCAGCAGCTTTTTGGACAGGGGGCTAACAGATACGCAGTATTTT.

This sequence joins TRBV15 and TRBJ2-3; perhaps TRBD2 as D (5 bases). Trimming took 5 bases from V and 0 from J, leaving 9 bases between them. The CDR3 runs to 14 residues. The germline V gene has CDR1 LNHNV and CDR2 YYDKDF (reference sequence). In nucleotides, the CDR3 is TGTGCCACCAGCTGGCCGGGAAGCACAGATACGCAGTATTTT. Translating gives CATSWPGSTDTQYF.

Remarks on this clone: Distinct nucleotide sequences in the sample also encode this CDR3. This chain links TRBV9 with TRBJ2-7; TRBD2 agrees at 8 bases. The CDR3 has 14 amino acids. With V trimmed by 1 base and J by 0 bases, 0 bases remained unmatched. Germline CDR1 SGDLS, CDR2 YYNGEE. CDR3 protein: CASSVSGGSYEQYF. CDR3 sequence (DNA): TGTGCCAGCAGCGTAAGCGGGGGCTCCTACGAGCAGTACTTC.

The gene calls are TRBV5-1 and TRBJ1-1, with 9 bases matching TRBD1. V gave up 0 bases and J gave up 5 bases; unmatched junction bases: 8. The CDR3 extends over 16 amino acids. CDR1 and CDR2 from the germline V gene are SGHRS and YFSETQ. CDR3 sequence reads: CASSLEQQGAGTEAFF. CDR3 nucleotides: TGCGCCAGCAGCTTGGAACAACAGGGGGCGGGGACTGAAGCTTTCTTT.

The CDR3 nucleotides read TGTGCCAGCTCCCGGGATCGGAGCGGGGACTACAATGAGCAGTTCTTC. Translation: CASSRDRSGDYNEQFF. The chain recombines TRBV18 with TRBJ2-1; 7 positions match TRBD2. CDR3 size: 16 residues. Trimming cost V 6 bases and J 3 bases; bases outside gene matches: 11. Germline V CDR1 and CDR2: KGHSH, LQKENI.

The chain joins TRBV6-1 to TRBJ2-7; maybe TRBD1 (6 bases). V was clipped by 6 bases and J by 2 bases, with 11 bases between them. This CDR3 spans 13 amino acids. From germline, CDR1 is MNHNS and CDR2 SASEGT. CDR3 bases: TGTGCCAGCAGGATAGGACAGACCTACGAGCAGTACTTC. Protein sequence: CASRIGQTYEQYF.

This chain links TRBV6-5 with TRBJ2-3; TRBD1 is a possible D gene (6 bases). V was clipped by 6 bases and J by 1 base, with 11 bases between them. The CDR3 runs to 14 residues. Germline V gives CDR1 MNHEY, CDR2 SVGAGI. The CDR3 loop is CASSPSGGTDTQYF. CDR3 DNA: TGTGCCAGCAGCCCTTCAGGGGGCACAGATACGCAGTATTTT.

The rearrangement joins TRBV30 to TRBJ1-1, with D unresolved. The CDR3 extends over 14 amino acids. Trimming left V 4 bases short and J 1 base short, with 13 bases between. Germline values: CDR1 GTSNPN, CDR2 SVGIG (reference sequence). CDR3 in DNA: TGTGCCTGGATGGGAGACTGGCCGAACACTGAAGCTTTCTTT. Protein sequence: CAWMGDWPNTEAFF. The variable domain in full, with the rest retrieved from reference TRBV30 and TRBJ1-1, is SQTIHQWPATLVQPVGSPLSLECTVEGTSNPNLYWYRQAAGRGLQLLFYSVGIGQISSEVPQNLSASRPQDRQFILSSKKLLLSDSGFYLCAWMGDWPNTEAFFGQGTRLTVV.

The chain has TRBV4-1 and TRBJ1-5, with no clear D. The length of the CDR3 is 16 residues. V was shortened by 2 bases and J by 0 bases, with 11 bases between the two germline ends. Germline CDR1 is MGHRA and CDR2 is YSYEKL. The CDR3 DNA sequence: TGCGCCAGCAGCCAAAATTTCGGGTTTAGCAATCAGCCCCAGCATTTT. Protein: CASSQNFGFSNQPQHF.

This clone turned up a few times. The V call is TRBV5-1, the J call TRBJ1-6; D is unclear. The CDR3 loop spans 13 amino acids. The ends were cut back, 0 bases at V and 14 bases at J, with 12 bases in the middle. Germline V CDR1 and CDR2: SGHRS, YFSETQ. CDR3: CASSLGLGGSLHF. In nucleotides, the CDR3 is TGCGCCAGCAGCTTGGGCCTTGGAGGATCCCTCCACTTT.

For this clone: One end of the junction varies from germline; a read error may be responsible. This chain connects TRBV10-2 to TRBJ2-7; TRBD2 matches at 9 bases. The CDR3 has 14 amino acids. In germline, CDR1 is WSHSY, CDR2 SAAADI. CDR3 loop: CASGEREANYEQYF. The DNA for the CDR3 is TGCGCCAGCGGTGAGCGGGAGGCTAACTACGAGCAGTACTTC.